Given below is one T cell receptor beta chain in context. The germline gives CDR1 LGHDT, CDR2 YNNKEL (reference sequence). Between the trimmed V and J ends, which lost 1 base and 2 bases, there was a span of 13 bases. The CDR3 spans 16 residues. The sample belongs to a study of blood T cell repertoires in COVID-19. The overall study: The study drew acute and convalescent COVID-19 samples from the United States, Italy and Spain.

Sequenced by immunoSEQ multiplex PCR; TCRdb stores in-frame clones only, minus some. The repertoire holds around 310,000 clones, with 90% as singletons. Patients at the Seattle site were enrolled during active infection and followed longitudinally. V gene TRBV3-1 (or the pseudogene TRBV3-2) combines with J gene TRBJ2-3, with D unclear. The receptor was derived from a woman between 35 and 50 years old with COVID-19, enrolled during active disease. The sequenced sample was peripheral blood. The CDR3 DNA follows: TGTGCCAGCAGCCAAGCGGCTAGTTCAGCCACAGATACGCAGTATTTT. It codes for CASSQAASSATDTQYF.